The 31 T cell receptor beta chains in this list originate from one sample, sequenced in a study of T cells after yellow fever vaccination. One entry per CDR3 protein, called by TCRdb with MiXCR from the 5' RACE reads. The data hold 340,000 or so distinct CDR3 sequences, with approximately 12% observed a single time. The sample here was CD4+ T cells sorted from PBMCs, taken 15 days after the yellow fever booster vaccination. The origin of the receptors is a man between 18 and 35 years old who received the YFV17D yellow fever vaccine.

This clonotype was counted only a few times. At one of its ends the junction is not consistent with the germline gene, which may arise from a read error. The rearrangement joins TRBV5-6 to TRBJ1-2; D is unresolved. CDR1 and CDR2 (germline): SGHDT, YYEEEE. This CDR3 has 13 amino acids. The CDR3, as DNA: TGTGCCAGCAGCTTGGCCCCCGGCCTACTGCCATCCTTC. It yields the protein CASSLAPGLLPSF.

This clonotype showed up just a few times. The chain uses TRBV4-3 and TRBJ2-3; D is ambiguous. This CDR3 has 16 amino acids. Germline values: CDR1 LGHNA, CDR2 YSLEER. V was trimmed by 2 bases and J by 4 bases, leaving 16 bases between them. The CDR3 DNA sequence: TGCGCCAGCAGCCAAACCGGGTTTCCCCACCCAGATACGCAGTATTTT. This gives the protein CASSQTGFPHPDTQYF.

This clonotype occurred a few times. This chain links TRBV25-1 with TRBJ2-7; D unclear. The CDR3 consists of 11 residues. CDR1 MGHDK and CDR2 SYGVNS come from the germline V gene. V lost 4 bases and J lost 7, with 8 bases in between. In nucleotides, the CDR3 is TGTGCCAGCAGTGTAAGCGTTGAGCAGTACTTC. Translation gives CASSVSVEQYF.

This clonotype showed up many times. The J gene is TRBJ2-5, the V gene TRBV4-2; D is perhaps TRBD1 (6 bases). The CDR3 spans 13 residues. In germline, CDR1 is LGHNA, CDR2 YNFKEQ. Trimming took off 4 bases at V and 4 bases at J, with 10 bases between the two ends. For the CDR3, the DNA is TGTGCCAGCAGCCCAGGACAGCGAGAGACCCAGTACTTC. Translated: CASSPGQRETQYF.

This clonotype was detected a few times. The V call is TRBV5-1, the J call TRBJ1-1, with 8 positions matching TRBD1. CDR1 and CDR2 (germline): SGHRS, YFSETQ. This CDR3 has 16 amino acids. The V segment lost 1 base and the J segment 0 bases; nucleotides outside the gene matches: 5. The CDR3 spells CASSLNQGALNTEAFF. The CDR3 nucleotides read TGCGCCAGCAGCTTGAACCAGGGGGCCTTGAACACTGAAGCTTTCTTT. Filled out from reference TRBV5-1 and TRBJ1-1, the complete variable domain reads KAGVTQTPRYLIKTRGQQVTLSCSPISGHRSVSWYQQTPGQGLQFLFEYFSETQRNKGNFPGRFSGRQFSNSRSEMNVSTLELGDSALYLCASSLNQGALNTEAFFGQGTRLTVV.

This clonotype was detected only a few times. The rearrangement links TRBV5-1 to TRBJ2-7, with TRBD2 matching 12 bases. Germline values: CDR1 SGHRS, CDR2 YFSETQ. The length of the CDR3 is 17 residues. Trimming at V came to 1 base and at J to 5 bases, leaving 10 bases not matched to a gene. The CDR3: CASSLRPSGGANHEQYF. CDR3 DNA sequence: TGCGCCAGCAGCTTGAGGCCTAGCGGGGGGGCCAACCACGAGCAGTACTTC. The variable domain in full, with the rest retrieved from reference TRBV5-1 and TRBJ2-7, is KAGVTQTPRYLIKTRGQQVTLSCSPISGHRSVSWYQQTPGQGLQFLFEYFSETQRNKGNFPGRFSGRQFSNSRSEMNVSTLELGDSALYLCASSLRPSGGANHEQYFGPGTRLTVT.

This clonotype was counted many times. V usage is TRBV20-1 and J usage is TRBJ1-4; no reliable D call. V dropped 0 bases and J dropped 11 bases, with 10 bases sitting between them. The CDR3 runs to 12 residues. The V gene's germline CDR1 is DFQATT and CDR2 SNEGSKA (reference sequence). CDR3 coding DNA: TGCAGTGCTAGAGATTATCGGGAGAAACTGTTTTTT. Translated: CSARDYREKLFF.

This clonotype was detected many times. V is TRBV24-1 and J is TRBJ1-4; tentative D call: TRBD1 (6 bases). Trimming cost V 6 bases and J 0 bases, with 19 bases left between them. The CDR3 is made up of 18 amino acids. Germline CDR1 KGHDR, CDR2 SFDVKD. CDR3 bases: TGTGCCACCAGTCCAGGGGTCAGCTATTGGGCAACTAATGAAAAACTGTTTTTT. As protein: CATSPGVSYWATNEKLFF.

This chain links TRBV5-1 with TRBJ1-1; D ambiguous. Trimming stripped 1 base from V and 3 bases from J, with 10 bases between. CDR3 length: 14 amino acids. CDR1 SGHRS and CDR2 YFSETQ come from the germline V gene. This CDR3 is CASSLRRRDTEAFF. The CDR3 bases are TGCGCCAGCAGCTTGAGAAGGCGAGACACTGAAGCTTTCTTT.

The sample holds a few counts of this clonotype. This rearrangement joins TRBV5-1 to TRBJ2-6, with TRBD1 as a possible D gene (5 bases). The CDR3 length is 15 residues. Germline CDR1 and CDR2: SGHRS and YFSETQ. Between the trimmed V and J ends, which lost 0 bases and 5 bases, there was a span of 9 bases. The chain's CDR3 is CASSLVAGRANVLTF. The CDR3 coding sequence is TGCGCCAGCAGCTTGGTTGCAGGGAGGGCCAACGTCCTGACTTTC.

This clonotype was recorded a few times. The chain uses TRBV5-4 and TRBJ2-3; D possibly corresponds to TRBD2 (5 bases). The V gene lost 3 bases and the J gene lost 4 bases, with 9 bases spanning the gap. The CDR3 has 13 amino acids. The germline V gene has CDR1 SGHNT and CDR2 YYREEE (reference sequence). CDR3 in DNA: TGTGCCAGCAGCTCATGGACTGCAGATACGCAGTATTTT. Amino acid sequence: CASSSWTADTQYF.

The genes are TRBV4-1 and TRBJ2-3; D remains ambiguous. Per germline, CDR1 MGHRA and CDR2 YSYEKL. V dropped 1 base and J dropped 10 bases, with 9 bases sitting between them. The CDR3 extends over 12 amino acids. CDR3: CASSQGLGSQYF. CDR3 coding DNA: TGCGCCAGCAGCCAAGGACTCGGATCGCAGTATTTT.

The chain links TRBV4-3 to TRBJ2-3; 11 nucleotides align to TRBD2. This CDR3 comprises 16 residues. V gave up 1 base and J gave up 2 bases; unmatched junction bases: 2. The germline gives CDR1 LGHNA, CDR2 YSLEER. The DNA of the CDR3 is TGCGCCAGCAGCCAAGCGACTAGCGGGGCCACAGATACGCAGTATTTT. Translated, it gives CASSQATSGATDTQYF.

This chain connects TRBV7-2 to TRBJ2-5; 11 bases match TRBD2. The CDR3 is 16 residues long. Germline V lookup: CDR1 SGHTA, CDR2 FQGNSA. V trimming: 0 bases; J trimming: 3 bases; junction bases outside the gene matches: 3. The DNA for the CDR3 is TGTGCCAGCAGCTTAGCCGGGACTAGCGGAAAAGAGACCCAGTACTTC. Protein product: CASSLAGTSGKETQYF.

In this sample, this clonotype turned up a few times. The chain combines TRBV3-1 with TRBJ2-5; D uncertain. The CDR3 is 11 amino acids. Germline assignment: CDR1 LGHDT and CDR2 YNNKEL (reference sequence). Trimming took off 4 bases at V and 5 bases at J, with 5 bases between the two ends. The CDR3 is CASSRWETQYF. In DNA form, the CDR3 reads TGTGCCAGCAGCCGATGGGAGACCCAGTACTTC.

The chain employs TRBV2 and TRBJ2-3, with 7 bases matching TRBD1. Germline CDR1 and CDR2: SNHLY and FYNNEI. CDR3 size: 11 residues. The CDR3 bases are TGTGCTTCGACAGGGACAGATACGCAGTATTTT. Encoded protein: CASTGTDTQYF.

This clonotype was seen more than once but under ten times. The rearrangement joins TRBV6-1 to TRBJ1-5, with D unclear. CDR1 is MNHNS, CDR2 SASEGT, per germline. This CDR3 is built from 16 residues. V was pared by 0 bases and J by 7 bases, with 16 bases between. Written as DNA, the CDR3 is TGTGCCAGCAGTGAAGCATTGCCGACCCCATGGCAGCCCCAGCATTTT. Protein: CASSEALPTPWQPQHF.

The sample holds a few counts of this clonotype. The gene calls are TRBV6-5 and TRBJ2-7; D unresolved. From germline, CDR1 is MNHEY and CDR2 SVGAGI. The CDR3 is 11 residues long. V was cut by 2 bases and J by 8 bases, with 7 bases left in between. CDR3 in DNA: TGTGCCAGCAGTTACGGGCGGCAGCAGTACTTC. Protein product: CASSYGRQQYF.

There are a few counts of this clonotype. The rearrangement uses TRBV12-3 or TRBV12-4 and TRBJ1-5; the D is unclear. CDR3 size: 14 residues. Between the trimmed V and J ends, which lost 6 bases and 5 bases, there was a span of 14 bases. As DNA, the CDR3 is TGTGCCAGCAGCTCGGGATCTCTTTATCAGCCCCAGCATTTT. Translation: CASSSGSLYQPQHF.

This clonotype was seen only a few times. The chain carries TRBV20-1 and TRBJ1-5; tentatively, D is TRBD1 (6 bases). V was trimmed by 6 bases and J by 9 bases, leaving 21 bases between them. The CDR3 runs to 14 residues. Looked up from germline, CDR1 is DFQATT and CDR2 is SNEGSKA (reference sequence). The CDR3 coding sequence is TGCAGTGCCACACTCGGGGGGGCGGACCTGCCCCAGCATTTT. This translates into CSATLGGADLPQHF.

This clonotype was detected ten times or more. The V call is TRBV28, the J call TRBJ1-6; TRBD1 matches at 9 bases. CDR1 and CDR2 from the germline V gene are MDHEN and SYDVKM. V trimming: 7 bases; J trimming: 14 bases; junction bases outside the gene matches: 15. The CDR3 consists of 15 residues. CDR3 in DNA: TGTGCCAGCACCATTAACCCGGGACAGGGCCGCACCCTCCACTTT. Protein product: CASTINPGQGRTLHF.

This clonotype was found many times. The CDR3 protein is CASSRTSGGPEETQYF. In DNA, the CDR3 is TGTGCCAGCAGCCGGACTAGCGGGGGGCCCGAAGAGACCCAGTACTTC. This chain connects TRBV4-2 to TRBJ2-5, with 14 bases that match TRBD2. The CDR3 loop spans 16 amino acids. CDR1 and CDR2 (germline): LGHNA, YNFKEQ. V shed 4 bases and J 3 bases; nucleotides not matched to a gene: 4.

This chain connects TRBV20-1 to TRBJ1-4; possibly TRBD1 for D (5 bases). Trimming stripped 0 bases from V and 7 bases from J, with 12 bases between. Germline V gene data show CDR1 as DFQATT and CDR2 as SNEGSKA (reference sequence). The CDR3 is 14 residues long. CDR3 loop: CSARDTGGSEKLFF. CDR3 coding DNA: TGCAGTGCTAGAGATACCGGGGGTTCTGAAAAACTGTTTTTT.

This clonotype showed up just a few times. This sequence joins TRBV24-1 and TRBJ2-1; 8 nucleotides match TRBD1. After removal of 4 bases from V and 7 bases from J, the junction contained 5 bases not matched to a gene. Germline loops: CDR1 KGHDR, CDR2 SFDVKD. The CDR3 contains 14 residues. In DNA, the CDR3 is TGTGCCACCAGTGAGGTCAGGGGGCGAAATGAGCAGTTCTTC. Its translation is CATSEVRGRNEQFF.

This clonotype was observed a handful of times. Written as DNA, the CDR3 is TGTGCCAGCAGCTTCCGCCTAGCGGGGGGGCCCCAAGAGACCCAGTACTTC. Protein sequence: CASSFRLAGGPQETQYF. V gene TRBV7-7 combines with J gene TRBJ2-5, with 12 bases lining up with TRBD2. The length of the CDR3 is 17 residues. Looked up from germline, CDR1 is SSHAT and CDR2 is FNYEAQ (reference sequence). V was clipped by 3 bases and J by 1 base; unmatched bases: 6.

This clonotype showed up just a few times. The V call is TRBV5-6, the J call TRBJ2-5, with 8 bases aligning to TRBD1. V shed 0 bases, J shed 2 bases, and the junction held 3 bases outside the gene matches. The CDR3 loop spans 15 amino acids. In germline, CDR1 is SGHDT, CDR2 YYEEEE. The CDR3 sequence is CASSLAGTGQETQYF. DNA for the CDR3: TGTGCCAGCAGCTTGGCCGGGACAGGTCAAGAGACCCAGTACTTC.

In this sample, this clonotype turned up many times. CDR3 in amino acids: CASSFSSGTDTQYF. The DNA of the CDR3 is TGTGCCAGCAGCTTTAGCTCGGGCACAGATACGCAGTATTTT. The V gene is TRBV25-1, the J gene TRBJ2-3; D remains unclear. Germline CDR1 and CDR2: MGHDK and SYGVNS. The CDR3 is made up of 14 amino acids. Trimming left V 6 bases short and J 1 base short, with 11 bases between.

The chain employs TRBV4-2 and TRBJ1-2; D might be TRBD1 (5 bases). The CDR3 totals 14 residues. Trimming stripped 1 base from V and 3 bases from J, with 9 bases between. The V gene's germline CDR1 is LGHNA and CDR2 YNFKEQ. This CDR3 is CASSQAQEDYGYTF. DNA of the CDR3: TGTGCCAGCAGCCAAGCACAGGAGGACTATGGCTACACCTTC.

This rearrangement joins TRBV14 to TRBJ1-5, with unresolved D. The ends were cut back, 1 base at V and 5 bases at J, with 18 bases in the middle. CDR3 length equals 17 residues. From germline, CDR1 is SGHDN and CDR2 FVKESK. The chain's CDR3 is CASSQALPPAIHQPQHF. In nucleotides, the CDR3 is TGTGCCAGCAGCCAAGCACTCCCACCCGCGATCCATCAGCCCCAGCATTTT.

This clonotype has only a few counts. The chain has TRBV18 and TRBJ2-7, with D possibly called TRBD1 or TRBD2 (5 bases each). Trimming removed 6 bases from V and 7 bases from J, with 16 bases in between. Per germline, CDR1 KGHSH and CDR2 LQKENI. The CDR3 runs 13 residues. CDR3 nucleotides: TGTGCCAGCTCCCCCAGGGAATCGGGGGAGCAGTACGTC. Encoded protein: CASSPRESGEQYV.

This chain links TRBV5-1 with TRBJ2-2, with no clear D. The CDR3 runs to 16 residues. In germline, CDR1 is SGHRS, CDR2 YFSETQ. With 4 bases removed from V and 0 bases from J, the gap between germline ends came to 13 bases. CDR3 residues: CASSPRSSPNTGELFF. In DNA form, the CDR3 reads TGCGCCAGCAGCCCACGTTCCTCCCCGAACACCGGGGAGCTGTTTTTT.